The text below deals with one T cell receptor (beta chain). Antigen: not known. TCRdb derives one entry per CDR3 protein from the 5' RACE reads, leaving out DNA. The listing contains roughly 150,000 distinct CDR3 sequences. The sample comes from a study of T cells expressing NK-cell markers. Study-wide results and limits: Whether the expanded NKG2C+ T cell clones recognized HCMV remained unclear.

Germline loops: CDR1 SEHNR, CDR2 FQNEAQ (reference sequence). This CDR3 comprises 17 residues. The sample consisted of blood T cells: a sorted CD56 or NKG2C T cell subset, CD4+ or CD8+ T cells, or bulk PBMC T cells (not recorded which). This TCR was sampled from a man between 18 and 69 years old in good health. This chain links TRBV7-9 with TRBJ2-3; the TRBD1 assignment by TCRdb is unverifiable without DNA. The CDR3 region is CASSFLTETGAADTQYF.